This T cell receptor (beta chain) was observed in a study of Ad26.COV2.S vaccination and SARS-CoV-2 variants. General study findings and limits: Spike-specific TCR breadth was greater in vaccine than placebo recipients.

With respect to this clone: As yet, its antigen is unknown.

Measured with immunoSEQ multiplex PCR; TCRdb has only the in-frame clones, and not every one. Among 200,000 to 250,000 clones listed, over 75% were seen once. Trimming pared 1 base from V and 4 bases from J, leaving 11 bases between. CDR1 and CDR2 from the germline V gene are MGHRA and YSYEKL. This CDR3 has 14 amino acids. Treatment here: about 20 received Ad26.COV2.S at low or high dose, single or two shots; roughly 5 received placebo; per-sample allocation not given. Sampling happened 63 days after the first vaccine or placebo injection. Adults aged 18-55 years in Boston included the donor. V usage is TRBV4-1 and J usage is TRBJ2-7; maybe TRBD1 (6 bases). The receptor was isolated from a person between 18 and 65 years old who received the Ad26.COV2.S COVID-19 vaccine or a placebo. This specimen was peripheral blood, taken in a trial of Ad26.COV2.S vaccine versus placebo. The CDR3 loop reads CASSQAGAGYEQYF. CDR3 sequence (DNA): TGCGCCAGCAGCCAAGCAGGGGCGGGTTACGAGCAGTACTTC.